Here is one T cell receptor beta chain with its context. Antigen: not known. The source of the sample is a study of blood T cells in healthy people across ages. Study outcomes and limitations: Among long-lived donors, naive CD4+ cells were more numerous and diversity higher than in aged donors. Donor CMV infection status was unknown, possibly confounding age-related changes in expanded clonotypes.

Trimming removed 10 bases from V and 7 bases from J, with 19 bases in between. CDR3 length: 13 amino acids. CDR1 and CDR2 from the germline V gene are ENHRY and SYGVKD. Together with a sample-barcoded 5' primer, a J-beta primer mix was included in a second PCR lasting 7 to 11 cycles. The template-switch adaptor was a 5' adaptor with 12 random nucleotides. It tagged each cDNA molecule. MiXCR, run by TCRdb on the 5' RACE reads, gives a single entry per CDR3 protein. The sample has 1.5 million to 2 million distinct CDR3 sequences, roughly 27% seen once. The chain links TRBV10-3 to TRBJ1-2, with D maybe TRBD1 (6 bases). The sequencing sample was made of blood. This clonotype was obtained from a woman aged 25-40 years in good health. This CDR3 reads CATQDSSLGGYTF. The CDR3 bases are TGTGCCACACAGGACAGTTCGCTGGGTGGCTACACCTTC.